A selection of T cell receptor beta chains follows, all from one sample in a study of blood T cell repertoires in COVID-19. Method: immunoSEQ multiplex PCR; TCRdb's copy keeps in-frame clones and lacks some. The repertoire holds roughly 190,000 clones, with 82% as singletons. The sample taken for sequencing was peripheral blood. The receptors derive from a woman aged 60 to 75 with COVID-19, enrolled during active disease. Each CDR3 is given with its conserved first and last residue. D genes are given only for firm matches. Expanded clones get a size class; other rows say once, few or many, or leave the size out.

j_gene: TRBJ2-2
abundance: few
len: 14
v_gene: TRBV7-2
d_gene: TRBD2
CDR3nt: TGTGCCAGCAGCTCGGGACTAGCTACCGGGGAGCTGTTTTTT
CDR3aa: CASSSGLATGELFF

j_gene: TRBJ2-1
abundance: NA
len: 16
v_gene: TRBV6-2/TRBV6-3
d_gene: NA
CDR3nt: TGTGCCAGCAGTTACTCCGAGCGGCCTTACAACAATGAGCAGTTCTTC
CDR3aa: CASSYSERPYNNEQFF

j_gene: TRBJ1-6
abundance: NA
len: 18
v_gene: TRBV5-6
d_gene: TRBD1
CDR3nt: TGTGCCAGCAGCTCGCCCGGGACAGGGAACTTTGGGGGTTCACCCCTCCACTTT
CDR3aa: CASSSPGTGNFGGSPLHF

j_gene: TRBJ1-4
abundance: NA
len: 15
v_gene: TRBV21-1
d_gene: NA
CDR3nt: TGTGCCAGCAGCAAAGCCCACAGGGGAGGTGAAAAACTGTTTTTT
CDR3aa: CASSKAHRGGEKLFF

j_gene: TRBJ2-5
abundance: NA
len: 13
v_gene: TRBV7-2
d_gene: NA
CDR3nt: TGTGCCAGCAGCTCCTCGGGGTGGGAGACCCAGTACTTC
CDR3aa: CASSSSGWETQYF

j_gene: TRBJ2-2
abundance: NA
len: 14
v_gene: TRBV28
d_gene: TRBD1
CDR3nt: TGTGCCAGCAGTGGGACAGAAATCACCGGGGAGCTGTTTTTT
CDR3aa: CASSGTEITGELFF

j_gene: TRBJ2-7
abundance: NA
len: 16
v_gene: TRBV6-2/TRBV6-3
d_gene: NA
CDR3nt: TGTGCCAGCAGTTACGTCCCTTTGGTCGGGGCCTACGAGCAGTACTTC
CDR3aa: CASSYVPLVGAYEQYF

j_gene: TRBJ1-2
abundance: NA
len: 15
v_gene: TRBV9
d_gene: NA
CDR3nt: TGTGCCAGCAGCGCGTGGGGGGACCTGACCTATGGCTACACCTTC
CDR3aa: CASSAWGDLTYGYTF

j_gene: TRBJ2-1
abundance: few
len: 19
v_gene: TRBV6-2/TRBV6-3
d_gene: TRBD2
CDR3nt: TGTGCCAGCAGTTACACCAAGACTAGCGGGGGACCATCCTACAATGAGCAGTTCTTC
CDR3aa: CASSYTKTSGGPSYNEQFF

j_gene: TRBJ2-5
abundance: NA
len: 13
v_gene: TRBV12-3/TRBV12-4
d_gene: TRBD1
CDR3nt: TGTGCCAGCAGCTACGGACAGGCGGAGACCCAGTACTTC
CDR3aa: CASSYGQAETQYF

j_gene: TRBJ1-6
abundance: NA
len: 17
v_gene: TRBV19
d_gene: NA
CDR3nt: TGTGCCAGTAAAGGGCTCCCCGGTGGGGCTCTATATTCACCCCTCCACTTT
CDR3aa: CASKGLPGGALYSPLHF

j_gene: TRBJ2-3
abundance: NA
len: 15
v_gene: TRBV5-4
d_gene: TRBD2
CDR3nt: TGTGCCAGCAGCTTGTTTCGGGGAGGGACAGATACGCAGTATTTT
CDR3aa: CASSLFRGGTDTQYF

j_gene: TRBJ2-5
abundance: NA
len: 11
v_gene: TRBV5-1
d_gene: NA
CDR3nt: TGCGCCAGCAGCTACAAAGAGACCCAGTACTTC
CDR3aa: CASSYKETQYF

j_gene: TRBJ1-6
abundance: once
len: 18
v_gene: TRBV7-6
d_gene: NA
CDR3nt: TGTGCCAGCAGCCCAACGTTAGGGGGAAGCTCCTATAATTCACCCCTCCACTTT
CDR3aa: CASSPTLGGSSYNSPLHF

j_gene: TRBJ1-1
abundance: NA
len: 15
v_gene: TRBV7-9
d_gene: TRBD1
CDR3nt: TGTGCCAGCAGCTTTACCGGGACAGGGGTCACTGAAGCTTTCTTT
CDR3aa: CASSFTGTGVTEAFF

j_gene: TRBJ1-1
abundance: NA
len: 15
v_gene: TRBV19
d_gene: TRBD1
CDR3nt: TGTGCCAGTAGTCCTAGTGGACAGGCGGGATCTGAAGCTTTCTTT
CDR3aa: CASSPSGQAGSEAFF

j_gene: TRBJ2-5
abundance: NA
len: 17
v_gene: TRBV7-8
d_gene: TRBD1
CDR3nt: TGTGCCAGCAGCTTAGCGGGCCAGGGGGTATTTCAAGAGACCCAGTACTTC
CDR3aa: CASSLAGQGVFQETQYF

j_gene: TRBJ1-3
abundance: NA
len: 15
v_gene: TRBV18
d_gene: TRBD1
CDR3nt: TGTGCCAGCTCACCAGTGACAGGGACCGAAAACACCATATATTTT
CDR3aa: CASSPVTGTENTIYF

j_gene: TRBJ2-7
abundance: NA
len: 15
v_gene: TRBV7-2
d_gene: NA
CDR3nt: TGTGCCAGCAGCTTAGACGGGGGGCTCTCCTACGAGCAGTACTTC
CDR3aa: CASSLDGGLSYEQYF

j_gene: TRBJ2-5
abundance: NA
len: 15
v_gene: TRBV3-1/TRBV3-2
d_gene: NA
CDR3nt: TGTGCCAGCAGCCGATCCACAGGTCCACAAGAGACCCAGTACTTC
CDR3aa: CASSRSTGPQETQYF

j_gene: TRBJ1-6
abundance: NA
len: 15
v_gene: TRBV5-5
d_gene: NA
CDR3nt: TGTGCCAGCAGCCCCCCCGGCTCCTATAATTCACCCCTCCACTTT
CDR3aa: CASSPPGSYNSPLHF

j_gene: TRBJ2-2
abundance: NA
len: 12
v_gene: TRBV3-1/TRBV3-2
d_gene: TRBD1
CDR3nt: TGTGCCAGCAGCGGACAGGCCGGGGAGCTGTTTTTT
CDR3aa: CASSGQAGELFF

j_gene: TRBJ2-2
abundance: NA
len: 13
v_gene: TRBV12-3/TRBV12-4
d_gene: TRBD1
CDR3nt: TGTGCCAGCAGTTTACAGGGGGTCGGGGAGCTGTTTTTT
CDR3aa: CASSLQGVGELFF

j_gene: TRBJ1-5
abundance: NA
len: 17
v_gene: TRBV18
d_gene: TRBD1
CDR3nt: TGTGCCAGCTCACCATTATCAGGGGGCGCGATCCCACAGCCCCAGCATTTT
CDR3aa: CASSPLSGGAIPQPQHF

j_gene: TRBJ1-4
abundance: NA
len: 14
v_gene: TRBV28
d_gene: TRBD1
CDR3nt: TGTGCCAGCGGCCGGGACAGGGGTAATGAAAAACTGTTTTTT
CDR3aa: CASGRDRGNEKLFF

j_gene: TRBJ2-1
abundance: NA
len: 17
v_gene: TRBV7-8
d_gene: NA
CDR3nt: TGTGCCAGCAGCTTAGAGGCGGGGAAAATCTCCTACAATGAGCAGTTCTTC
CDR3aa: CASSLEAGKISYNEQFF

j_gene: TRBJ2-4
abundance: NA
len: 14
v_gene: TRBV13
d_gene: NA
CDR3nt: TGTGCCAGCAGCTTAGAAGGGGGCAAAAACATTCAGTACTTC
CDR3aa: CASSLEGGKNIQYF

j_gene: TRBJ2-2
abundance: NA
len: 20
v_gene: TRBV6-6
d_gene: NA
CDR3nt: TGTGCCAGCAGCTCAATAGCCGGGACAAAGGGTGCCGTCCGCACCGGGGAGCTGTTTTTT
CDR3aa: CASSSIAGTKGAVRTGELFF

j_gene: TRBJ1-3
abundance: NA
len: 14
v_gene: TRBV6-6
d_gene: NA
CDR3nt: TGTGCCACCGCACAGGGAGCGGGGGGAAACACCATATATTTT
CDR3aa: CATAQGAGGNTIYF

j_gene: TRBJ2-2
abundance: many
len: 15
v_gene: TRBV6-5
d_gene: NA
CDR3nt: TGTGCCAGCAGGCTGGAGGGGGCGAGCACCGGGGAGCTGTTTTTT
CDR3aa: CASRLEGASTGELFF

j_gene: TRBJ1-1
abundance: NA
len: 13
v_gene: TRBV6-5
d_gene: TRBD1
CDR3nt: TGTGCCAGCAGAAAGACAGGGGGCACTGAAGCTTTCTTT
CDR3aa: CASRKTGGTEAFF

j_gene: TRBJ1-2
abundance: NA
len: 13
v_gene: TRBV28
d_gene: TRBD1
CDR3nt: TGTGCCAGCAGCTCCGACAGGGCGGATGGCTACACCTTC
CDR3aa: CASSSDRADGYTF

j_gene: TRBJ1-2
abundance: NA
len: 14
v_gene: TRBV3-1/TRBV3-2
d_gene: NA
CDR3nt: TGTGCCAGCAGCCAAGATCAGAATCACTATGGCTACACCTTC
CDR3aa: CASSQDQNHYGYTF

j_gene: TRBJ2-7
abundance: NA
len: 16
v_gene: TRBV14
d_gene: NA
CDR3nt: TGTGCCAGCAGCCAAGCCACCGGGGCGGAGGGCTACGAGCAGTACTTC
CDR3aa: CASSQATGAEGYEQYF